The present T cell receptor (beta chain) was sequenced within a study of regulatory T cells in long-lasting Graves disease. Combining iRepertoire HTBI primers with Arm-PCR of CDR3 regions, the authors built TCR beta libraries. From the multiplex PCR reads, TCRdb called clonotypes with MiXCR, one entry per CDR3 protein. The sample has more than 450,000 distinct CDR3 sequences; approximately 12% are singletons. This clonotype was detected many times. Its antigen is not identified. Time point noted: newly diagnosed GD, antithyroid drugs for less than 3 months. Scientists built the TCR library using RNA that was extracted from PBMCs. Study conclusions and caveats: Patients whose Graves' disease persisted exhibited lower TCR diversity than those newly diagnosed.

These records were also assigned to another study, of T cells in Graves' hyperthyroidism and ophthalmopathy. In that study: The study excluded patients with uncontrolled infection, other autoimmune disease, pregnancy or lactation. HTBI primers were employed in a first-round RT-PCR of the TCR CDR3.

Sequences were derived from peripheral blood mononuclear cells (PBMCs), sampled at new diagnosis, from a patient treated with antithyroid drugs. The receptor was derived from a young woman with Graves disease.

Here the CDR3 reads CASSSTNPKRRQPRDYNEQFF. For the CDR3, the DNA is TGTGCCAGCAGTTCCACAAACCCTAAACGGAGACAGCCGCGAGATTACAATGAGCAGTTCTTC. The genes are TRBV27 and TRBJ2-1; D is perhaps TRBD1 (5 bases). V gave up 4 bases and J gave up 4 bases, with 32 bases separating them. CDR3 length: 21 residues. Looked up from germline, CDR1 is MNHEY and CDR2 is SMNVEV (reference sequence).